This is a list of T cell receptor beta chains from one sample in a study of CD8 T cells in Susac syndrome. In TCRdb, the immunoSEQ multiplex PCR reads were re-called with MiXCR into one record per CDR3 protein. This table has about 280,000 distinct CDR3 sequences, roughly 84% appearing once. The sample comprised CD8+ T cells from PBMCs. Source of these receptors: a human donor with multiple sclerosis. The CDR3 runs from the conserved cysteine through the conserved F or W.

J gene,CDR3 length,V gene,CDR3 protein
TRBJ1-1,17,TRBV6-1,CASSEDFDGYLNTEAFF
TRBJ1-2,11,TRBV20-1,CSAERAVGYTF
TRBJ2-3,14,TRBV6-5,CASRGGSFGDTQYF
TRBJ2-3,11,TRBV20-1,CSATLRPTQYF
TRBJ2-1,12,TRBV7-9,CASSLGQDEQFF
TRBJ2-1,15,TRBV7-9,CASSSSGTRYNEQFF
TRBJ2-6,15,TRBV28,CASSKQYSGANVLTF
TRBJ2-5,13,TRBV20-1,CSASGRVQASQYF
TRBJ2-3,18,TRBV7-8,CASSFFGEIVRSTDTQYF
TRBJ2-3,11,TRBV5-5,CASSIRDTQYF